This entry is about one T cell receptor (beta chain). This clone was counted between two and nine times. Its antigen remains unidentified. Base qualities are not recorded, but no much larger clone differs from it by a single base. CDR1 MDHEN and CDR2 SYDVKM are derived from the germline V gene. V loses 4 bases of germline sequence and J loses 0 bases, and the interval between the two ends is 15 bases. The CDR3, cysteine through phenylalanine, is 16 amino acids long. The DNA shown is the 48-base CDR3, in frame from base 1. The sample is drawn from a study of STAT3 mutations in large granular lymphocyte leukemia (dated by TCRdb to the late 2010s). Describing the broader study: Canonical activating STAT3 mutations were detected in roughly half of the longitudinally sequenced T-LGLL patients. One or more immunosuppressive therapy regimens were given to more than half of T-LGLL patients, and hematologic response was seen in around 40% of the treated patients. From an initial cohort of 200 to 250 LGL patients, around 17 representative T-LGLL cases were chosen for longitudinal sequencing of TCRbeta and STAT3. On average, sequencing was done at approximately 4.2 time points per patient, with the number of samplings ranging from 2 to 8. Patients with T-cell large granular lymphocyte leukemia underwent serial deep sequencing of TCRbeta CDR3 and STAT3 to reconstruct clonal hierarchy and dynamics. As controls, the study also included longitudinal sequencing of a couple of patients with natural killer LGL leukemia. General conclusions and limits of the study: Because no samples were available when a clone first appeared, clonal expansion was inferred from samplings taken at other points. Because codominant clonotypes persisted in some patients, a small but highly pathogenic clone may have been missed. All T-LGLL patients had at least one immunodominant TCRbeta clonotype, and roughly half had multiple immunodominant subclonotypes. Dominant TCR clone burden was found to exceed STAT3 mutant burden in several patients, suggesting that STAT3 mutation arose secondarily within a pre-expanded clone. TCR clonotype switching after therapy was observed in 6 of 18 patients, and all newly emerging clones were found to be STAT3 wild type. Linking therapy response to changes in TCR clonal burden was complicated by variable intervals between samplings and by differing treatment regimens.

DNA was extracted from blood mononuclear cells, with the same DNA used for both TCR and STAT3 sequencing. TCRbeta libraries were sequenced on an Illumina MiSeq, and an average of around 41,000 productive templates per sample was obtained. Using multiplex PCR amplification, the immunoSEQ assay generated the TCRbeta CDR3 libraries. The original pipeline was this. Repertoire diversity was computed as previously defined, with values near 0 indicating extremely monoclonal samples. TCRdb stores this immuneACCESS table with in-frame sequences only. Part of the clones is absent; in the studies checked, under half of the shortfall reflects unresolved V genes, and no reason is known for the rest. V and J calls and clone size follow that table, whereas D and trimming were derived from the DNA. The sample table records fewer than 10,000 clones; 85% to 90% of these occur just once. Approximately 78% of the sample is held by the ten biggest clonotypes.

The chain was built from TRBV28 and TRBJ1-2; TRBD1 is a weak D gene call, 6 bases matching. Sequencing was done on a sample of peripheral blood mononuclear cells. This sequence originates from a man older than 75 with T-cell large granular lymphocyte leukemia. Some clones in this sample may be carry-over from other donors' samples. The age is the age at diagnosis. The CDR3 protein: CASSSNGGSTNYGYTF. The base sequence is TGTGCCAGCAGTTCTAACGGGGGCAGCACTAACTATGGCTACACCTTC.